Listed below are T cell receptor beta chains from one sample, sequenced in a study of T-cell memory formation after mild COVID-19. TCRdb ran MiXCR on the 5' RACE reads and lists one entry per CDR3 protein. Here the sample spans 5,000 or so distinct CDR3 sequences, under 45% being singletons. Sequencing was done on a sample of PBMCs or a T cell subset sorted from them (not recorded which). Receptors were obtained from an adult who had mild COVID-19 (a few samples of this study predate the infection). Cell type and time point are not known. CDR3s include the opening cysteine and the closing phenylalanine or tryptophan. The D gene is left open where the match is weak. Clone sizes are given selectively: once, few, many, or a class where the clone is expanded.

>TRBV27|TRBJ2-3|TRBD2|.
TGTGCCAGCGGAGGACTAGCGAGCACAGATACGCAGTATTTT
CASGGLASTDTQYF
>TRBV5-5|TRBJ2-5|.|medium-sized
TGTGCCAGCAGCTCCTGGACAGACCAAGAGACCCAGTACTTC
CASSSWTDQETQYF
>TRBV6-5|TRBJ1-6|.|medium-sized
TGTGCCAGCAGCGTTAGATATAATTCACCCCTCCACTTT
CASSVRYNSPLHF
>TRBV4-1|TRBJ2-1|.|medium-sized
TGCGCCAGCAGCCAGGGTATGTATTCCTACAATGAGCAGTTCTTC
CASSQGMYSYNEQFF
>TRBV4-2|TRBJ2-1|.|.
TGTGCCAGCAGCCAAGATGGTAATGAGCAGTTCTTC
CASSQDGNEQFF
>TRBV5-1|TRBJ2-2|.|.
TGCGCCAGCAGCTTAGGGAACACCGGGGAGCTGTTTTTT
CASSLGNTGELFF
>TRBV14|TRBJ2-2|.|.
TGTGCCAGCAGCCAAGCGTTCGGCGGGGAGCTGTTTTTT
CASSQAFGGELFF
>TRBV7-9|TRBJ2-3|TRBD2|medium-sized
TGTGCCAGCAGCTTAGAAGCTAGCGGGGGGGACGAGACAGATACGCAGTATTTT
CASSLEASGGDETDTQYF
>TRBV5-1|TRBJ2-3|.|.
TGCGCCAGCAGCTTGGGGCAAAGCACAGATACGCAGTATTTT
CASSLGQSTDTQYF
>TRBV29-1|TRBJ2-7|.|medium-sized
TGCAGCGTGGGGAGCACCTACGAGCAGTACTTC
CSVGSTYEQYF
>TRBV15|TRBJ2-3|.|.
TGTGCCACCAGCAGAGATCGAGGGGCAGATACGCAGTATTTT
CATSRDRGADTQYF
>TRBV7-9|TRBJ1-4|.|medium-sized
TGTGCCAGCAGCTTAGCAGGGATCAATGAAAAACTGTTTTTT
CASSLAGINEKLFF
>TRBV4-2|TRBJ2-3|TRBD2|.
TGTGCCAGCAGCCAGGCTGGACTAGCGGGGGGCCTGGGAGATACGCAGTATTTT
CASSQAGLAGGLGDTQYF
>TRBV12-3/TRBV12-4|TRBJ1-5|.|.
TGTGCCAGCAGTTTGCAGGGGTCTGGTCAGCCCCAGCATTTT
CASSLQGSGQPQHF
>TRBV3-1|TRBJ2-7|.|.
TGTGCCAGCAGCCAAGCCCCGGGAGACGACGAGCAGTACTTC
CASSQAPGDDEQYF
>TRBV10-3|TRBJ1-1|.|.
TGTGCCATCAGTGAGTCACAGGATTTGAACACTGAAGCTTTCTTT
CAISESQDLNTEAFF
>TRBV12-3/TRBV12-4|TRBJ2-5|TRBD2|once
TGTGCCAGCAGTTTAGCGCTTCTAGCGGGAGGGCGAGCCCAGTACTTC
CASSLALLAGGRAQYF
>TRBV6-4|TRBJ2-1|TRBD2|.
TGTGCCAGCAGTGGGACTAGCGGAACCTACAATGAGCAGTTCTTC
CASSGTSGTYNEQFF
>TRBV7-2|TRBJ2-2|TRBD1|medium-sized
TGTGCCAGCAGCTTAGTGGGACAGATGAACACCGGGGAGCTGTTTTTT
CASSLVGQMNTGELFF
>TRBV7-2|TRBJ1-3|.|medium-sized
TGTGCCAGCGGTGAGGGCTCCGGAAACACCATATATTTT
CASGEGSGNTIYF
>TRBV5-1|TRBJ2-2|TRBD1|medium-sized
TGCGCCAGCAGCTCAGGGGGCAGGGAGCTGTTTTTT
CASSSGGRELFF
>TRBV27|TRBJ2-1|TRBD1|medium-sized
TGTGCCAGCAGCACTTCCACACGAACAGGGGGCGGGGAGCAGTTCTTC
CASSTSTRTGGGEQFF
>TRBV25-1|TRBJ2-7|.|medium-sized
TGTGCCAGCAGAAAAACGGGGGGCGCCGAGCAGTACTTC
CASRKTGGAEQYF
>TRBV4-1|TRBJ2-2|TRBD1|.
TGCGCCAGCAGCCCGTCGGGGACAGGGCTCACCGGGGAGCTGTTTTTT
CASSPSGTGLTGELFF
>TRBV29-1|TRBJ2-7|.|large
TGCAGCGTTGGAGGGGGTTACGAGCAGTACTTC
CSVGGGYEQYF
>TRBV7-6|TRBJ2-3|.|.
TGTGCCAGCAGCTGGGGGGACACAGCGGGAAGTACTAGCACAGATACGCAGTATTTT
CASSWGDTAGSTSTDTQYF
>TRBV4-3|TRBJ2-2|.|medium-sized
TGCGCCAGCAGCCAAGAAGGGAGGCCGAACACCGGGGAGCTGTTTTTT
CASSQEGRPNTGELFF
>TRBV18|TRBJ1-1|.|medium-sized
TGTGCCAGCTCACCAGGAGTCGGACAGAACACTGAAGCTTTCTTT
CASSPGVGQNTEAFF
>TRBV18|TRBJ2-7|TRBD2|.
TGTGCCAGCTCACCCGGGGGGGGTCGCGAGCAGTACTTC
CASSPGGGREQYF
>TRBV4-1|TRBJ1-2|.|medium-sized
TGCGCCAGCAGCTCAACAGGGCGTGGGGTCTATGGCTACACCTTC
CASSSTGRGVYGYTF
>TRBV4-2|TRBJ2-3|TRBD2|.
TGTGCCAGCAGCCAAGAAGGGACTAGCGGGGGCCCAGATACGCAGTATTTT
CASSQEGTSGGPDTQYF
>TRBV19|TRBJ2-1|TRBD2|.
TGTGCCAGTAGTATGACTAGCGGGCAATACAATGAGCAGTTCTTC
CASSMTSGQYNEQFF
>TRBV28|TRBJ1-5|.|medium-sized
TGTGCCAGCAGCCCCCATGGAAATCAGCCCCAGCATTTT
CASSPHGNQPQHF
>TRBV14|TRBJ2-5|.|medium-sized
TGTGCCAGCAGCCAATTAGGGCAACAAGAGACCCAGTACTTC
CASSQLGQQETQYF
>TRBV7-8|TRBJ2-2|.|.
TGTGCCAGCAGCCACTCGTCTGGAGGAAACACCGGGGAGCTGTTTTTT
CASSHSSGGNTGELFF
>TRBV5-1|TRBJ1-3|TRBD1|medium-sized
TGCGCCAGCAGCAGAGGACAGGGGTCACACACCATATATTTT
CASSRGQGSHTIYF
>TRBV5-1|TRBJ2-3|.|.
TGCGCCAGTCAATCGGGGGATACGCAGTATTTT
CASQSGDTQYF